Below are 31 T cell receptor beta chains sequenced from a single sample in a study of T-cell memory formation after mild COVID-19. TCRdb used MiXCR to reprocess the 5' RACE reads, holding one entry per CDR3 protein. The data hold about 140,000 distinct CDR3 sequences, with less than 25% observed a single time. Sequenced: PBMCs or a T cell subset sorted from them (not recorded which). These receptors were taken from an adult woman who had mild COVID-19 (a few samples of this study predate the infection). Cell type and time point are not known.

This clonotype was counted a few times. The chain is built from TRBV29-1 and TRBJ2-7, with D tentatively TRBD1 (6 bases). CDR1 and CDR2 from the germline V gene are SQVTM and ANQGSEA. Trimming removed 4 bases at V and 5 bases at J, with 21 bases between. This CDR3 has 15 residues. The DNA for the CDR3 is TGCAGCGTTGTGTCTCCGACAGGCCTGATTAACGAGCAGTACTTC. Translating it yields CSVVSPTGLINEQYF.

Concerning this clonotype: One end of the junction fails to match germline, which may point to a read error. The rearrangement joins TRBV12-3 or TRBV12-4 to TRBJ1-2; 8 nucleotides agree with TRBD1. The CDR3 extends over 11 amino acids. The CDR3 sequence is CASSPTGELHF. The DNA for the CDR3 is TGTGCCAGCAGCCCGACAGGGGAACTCCACTTC.

This clonotype has just one count. The CDR3 is CASSSSAGGIYNEQFF. The DNA of the CDR3 is TGTGCCAGCAGCTCCTCCGCAGGGGGTATCTACAATGAGCAGTTCTTC. The chain has TRBV7-8 and TRBJ2-1, with 7 bases matching TRBD1. Unmatched junction bases numbered 9, after V lost 4 bases and J lost 3 bases. The CDR3 contains 16 residues. Germline CDR1 is SGHVS and CDR2 is FQNEAQ.

This clonotype has a handful of counts. This chain uses TRBV7-2 with TRBJ2-1; D is unclear. V shed 2 bases and J shed 4 bases, with 6 bases lying between them. The CDR3 loop spans 13 amino acids. Germline values: CDR1 SGHTA, CDR2 FQGNSA. The CDR3 DNA sequence: TGTGCCAGCAGCTTACTACTATACAATGAGCAGTTCTTC. Protein sequence: CASSLLLYNEQFF.

This clonotype was found a few times. The chain carries TRBV2 and TRBJ1-2; 7 nucleotides line up with TRBD1. This CDR3 has 16 amino acids. Trimming took 5 bases from V and 1 from J; bases not matched to a gene: 10. Germline CDR1 and CDR2: SNHLY and FYNNEI. Here the CDR3 reads CASSHSPGQNNYGYTF. The DNA for the CDR3 is TGTGCCAGCAGTCACTCCCCGGGACAGAATAACTATGGCTACACCTTC.

A few counts support this clonotype. This chain connects TRBV4-1 to TRBJ2-2; 7 nucleotides align to TRBD1. CDR1 and CDR2 from the germline V gene are MGHRA and YSYEKL. After removal of 5 bases from V and 6 bases from J, the junction contained 9 bases not matched to a gene. This CDR3 has 15 amino acids. The CDR3 reads CASSSWTGTAGELFF. Here the CDR3 DNA reads TGCGCCAGCAGCTCCTGGACAGGCACCGCCGGGGAGCTGTTTTTT.

A few counts support this clonotype. The J gene is TRBJ2-5, the V gene TRBV4-2, with D perhaps assigned TRBD1 or TRBD2 (5 bases each). Germline V gives CDR1 LGHNA, CDR2 YNFKEQ. Deletions cut 3 bases from V and 7 bases from J, with 15 bases between. The CDR3 is made up of 14 amino acids. For the CDR3, the DNA is TGTGCCAGCAGCCAGCCCTTGTGGGGGTGGACCCAGTACTTC. As protein: CASSQPLWGWTQYF.

The chain uses TRBV6-4 and TRBJ2-7, with a tentative D call TRBD2 (6 bases). Trimming pared 2 bases from V and 2 bases from J, leaving 13 bases between. Germline V lookup: CDR1 MRHNA, CDR2 SNTAGT. The CDR3 is 15 residues long. The CDR3 nucleotides are TGTGCCAGCAGTGACGGTGTGGGGACTCCCTACGAGCAGTACTTC. This codes for CASSDGVGTPYEQYF.

This clonotype was counted a few times. The chain combines TRBV10-3 with TRBJ2-3, with D perhaps matching TRBD1 or TRBD2 (5 bases each). Germline values: CDR1 ENHRY, CDR2 SYGVKD. This CDR3 region has 13 residues. V was trimmed by 5 bases and J by 4 bases, leaving 10 bases between them. The CDR3 sequence is CAISRDHSDTQYF. The DNA of the CDR3 is TGTGCCATCAGTCGGGACCATTCAGATACGCAGTATTTT.

This clonotype has just a few counts. V is TRBV12-3 or TRBV12-4 and J is TRBJ2-3; 8 bases map to TRBD2. The CDR3 totals 18 residues. Unmatched junction bases numbered 12, after V lost 4 bases and J lost 0 bases. The CDR3 region has the DNA TGTGCCAGCAGTTCAGAGGTTCTAGCGGGCCATAGCACAGATACGCAGTATTTT. It yields the protein CASSSEVLAGHSTDTQYF.

This clonotype is medium-sized. The chain joins TRBV7-9 to TRBJ2-3; no firm D call. Germline assignment: CDR1 SEHNR and CDR2 FQNEAQ (reference sequence). The CDR3 totals 15 residues. Trimming removed 0 bases at V and 5 bases at J, with 12 bases between. CDR3 nucleotide sequence: TGTGCCAGCAGCTTAGCGAGCGCTTTTGGAGATACGCAGTATTTT. Amino acid sequence: CASSLASAFGDTQYF. Full variable domain (remainder filled in from reference TRBV7-9 and TRBJ2-3): DTGVSQNPRHKITKRGQNVTFRCDPISEHNRLYWYRQTLGQGPEFLTYFQNEAQLEKSRLLSDRFSAERPKGSFSTLEIQRTEQGDSAMYLCASSLASAFGDTQYFGPGTRLTVL.

The chain recombines TRBV4-1 with TRBJ1-1, with D unclear. Trimming left V 0 bases short and J 0 bases short, with 8 bases between. CDR3 length: 15 residues. Germline assignment: CDR1 MGHRA and CDR2 YSYEKL. DNA of the CDR3: TGCGCCAGCAGCCAAGATGGCGGATTGAACACTGAAGCTTTCTTT. Protein sequence: CASSQDGGLNTEAFF.

The genes are TRBV4-1 and TRBJ2-7, with 12 positions matching TRBD2. CDR3 length equals 17 residues. From germline, CDR1 is MGHRA and CDR2 YSYEKL. The ends lost 0 bases at V and 4 bases at J; junction bases unmatched: 7. The CDR3 region is CASSQDSPSGGAYEQYF. The CDR3 DNA reads as TGCGCCAGCAGCCAAGATTCGCCTAGCGGGGGGGCGTACGAGCAGTACTTC.

This clonotype was picked up a small number of times. The chain carries TRBV11-2 and TRBJ2-5; D could derive from TRBD1 or TRBD2 (6 bases each). The CDR3 runs 14 residues. V was clipped by 3 bases and J by 5 bases, with 13 bases between them. The germline V gene has CDR1 SGHAT and CDR2 FQNNGV. In nucleotides, the CDR3 is TGTGCCAGCAGCTTGGGGTGGGGGGCGGAGACCCAGTACTTC. The encoded protein is CASSLGWGAETQYF.

The chain combines TRBV13 with TRBJ2-1; D is tentatively TRBD1 or TRBD2 (7 bases each). V was cut by 5 bases and J by 4 bases, with 15 bases left in between. The germline V gene has CDR1 PRHDT and CDR2 FYEKMQ (reference sequence). The CDR3 is made up of 15 amino acids. The CDR3 DNA reads TGTGCCAGCAGCCCCAGGGGGGGGTCATACAATGAGCAGTTCTTC. Its protein product is CASSPRGGSYNEQFF.

The CDR3 DNA reads as TGTGCCAGCAGTTACTCCGGGGGTACTGGCTACACCTTC. Translating it yields CASSYSGGTGYTF. J is TRBJ1-2 and V is TRBV6-5, with a possible D match to TRBD1 (5 bases). This CDR3 contains 13 residues. Germline CDR1 MNHEY, CDR2 SVGAGI. V was cut by 0 bases and J by 7 bases, with 9 bases left in between.

V gene TRBV6-5 combines with J gene TRBJ1-1, with TRBD1 matching over 10 bases. The trim removed 6 bases at V and 3 bases at J, leaving 10 bases unmatched. In germline, CDR1 is MNHEY, CDR2 SVGAGI. The CDR3 length is 16 residues. CDR3 coding DNA: TGTGCCAGCAGACTAGGACAGGGGGTTAAGGACACTGAAGCTTTCTTT. Its translation is CASRLGQGVKDTEAFF.

This clonotype was detected a few times. The chain combines TRBV7-8 with TRBJ2-3; 9 bases line up with TRBD2. Germline CDR1 reads SGHVS; CDR2 reads FQNEAQ. CDR3 size: 14 residues. Germline trimming cut 3 bases from V and 7 bases from J; bases unmatched to any gene: 5. The CDR3 reads CASSFIAGANTQYF. In nucleotides, the CDR3 is TGTGCCAGCAGCTTTATAGCGGGGGCAAATACGCAGTATTTT.

The chain combines TRBV20-1 with TRBJ2-1, with 9 bases matching TRBD2. The CDR3 is made up of 16 amino acids. CDR1 and CDR2 from the germline V gene are DFQATT and SNEGSKA (reference sequence). After removal of 1 base from V and 2 bases from J, the junction contained 6 bases not matched to a gene. The CDR3 region is CSARVGLAQPYNEQFF. The DNA of the CDR3 is TGCAGTGCTAGAGTAGGACTAGCGCAACCCTACAATGAGCAGTTCTTC.

This chain uses TRBV5-1 with TRBJ1-1; 7 bases agree with TRBD1. The V gene's germline CDR1 is SGHRS and CDR2 YFSETQ. V lost 3 bases to trimming and J lost 8 bases; unmatched junction nucleotides: 10. The CDR3 runs to 14 residues. CDR3 in DNA: TGCGCCAGCAGCTCCCAGGAGCTACAGGGGGAAGCTTTCTTT. Translated: CASSSQELQGEAFF.

This chain connects TRBV12-3 or TRBV12-4 to TRBJ2-1, with D perhaps matching TRBD2 (5 bases). This CDR3 is 12 amino acids long. Trimming pared 5 bases from V and 5 bases from J, leaving 7 bases between. CDR3 bases: TGTGCCAGCAGTCCCGGGGACAATGAGCAGTTCTTC. Protein: CASSPGDNEQFF.

The DNA of the CDR3 is TGTGCCAGCAGTCTCCTAGCGGCTAGCACAGATACGCAGTATTTT. It yields the protein CASSLLAASTDTQYF. V gene TRBV6-5 combines with J gene TRBJ2-3; 7 bases map to TRBD2. CDR3 size: 15 residues. Looked up from germline, CDR1 is MNHEY and CDR2 is SVGAGI. V shed 5 bases and J 0 bases; nucleotides not matched to a gene: 5.

The chain couples TRBV18 to TRBJ1-1; D remains unclear. V dropped 0 bases and J dropped 5 bases, with 10 bases sitting between them. This CDR3 is built from 14 residues. Germline CDR1 is KGHSH and CDR2 is LQKENI. CDR3 in amino acids: CASSPPHRGTEAFF. CDR3 in DNA: TGTGCCAGCTCACCACCCCACAGAGGGACTGAAGCTTTCTTT.

CDR3 sequence: CASSQRGGERELFF. The CDR3 DNA follows: TGCGCCAGCAGCCAACGCGGGGGGGAGAGGGAGCTGTTTTTT. The gene calls are TRBV4-1 and TRBJ2-2, with 9 bases matching TRBD2. The CDR3 is 14 amino acids. Germline trimming cut 2 bases from V and 9 bases from J; bases unmatched to any gene: 4. Germline CDR1 and CDR2: MGHRA and YSYEKL.

V usage is TRBV12-3 or TRBV12-4 and J usage is TRBJ2-7, with TRBD2 identical over 7 bases. CDR3 length: 14 residues. V lost 5 bases and J lost 5; bases outside the gene matches: 9. The CDR3: CASSPSGRLDEQYF. In DNA form, the CDR3 reads TGTGCCAGCAGTCCTAGCGGTAGGTTGGACGAGCAGTACTTC.

The chain recombines TRBV7-8 with TRBJ1-2, with a tentative D call TRBD1 (6 bases). This CDR3 is built from 18 residues. Germline V lookup: CDR1 SGHVS, CDR2 FQNEAQ. Trimming pared 1 base from V and 0 bases from J, leaving 18 bases between. The CDR3 here is CASSLEPRGQGANYGYTF. CDR3 coding DNA: TGTGCCAGCAGCTTAGAACCGAGGGGACAAGGAGCTAACTATGGCTACACCTTC.

The chain has TRBV5-1 and TRBJ2-7; D not resolved. Between the trimmed V and J ends, which lost 5 bases and 2 bases, there was a span of 11 bases. Germline assignment: CDR1 SGHRS and CDR2 YFSETQ. CDR3 length: 13 residues. For the CDR3, the DNA is TGCGCCAGCAGTCAGACCCGGGCCTACGAGCAGTACTTC. It yields the protein CASSQTRAYEQYF.

The chain joins TRBV4-3 to TRBJ2-7; 10 positions agree with TRBD2. J gave up 4 bases and V 0 bases, and 12 bases lay outside the gene matches. This CDR3 region has 18 residues. Germline V gives CDR1 LGHNA, CDR2 YSLEER. In nucleotides, the CDR3 is TGCGCCAGCAGCCAAGATTCCAGACCTAGCGGGAGTCTGTACGAGCAGTACTTC. Protein: CASSQDSRPSGSLYEQYF.

This clonotype was found a few times. V is TRBV12-3 or TRBV12-4 and J is TRBJ2-7, with D possibly called TRBD1 or TRBD2 (7 bases each). The V gene lost 6 bases and the J gene lost 3 bases, with 18 bases spanning the gap. This CDR3 comprises 15 residues. The CDR3 loop reads CASSADREGRYEQYF. In DNA, the CDR3 is TGTGCCAGCAGCGCCGACAGGGAGGGTCGCTACGAGCAGTACTTC.

V gene TRBV5-1 combines with J gene TRBJ2-3; 12 bases agree with TRBD2. This CDR3 is 16 amino acids long. V lost 7 bases, J lost 2 bases, and 8 bases stayed unmatched. Germline values: CDR1 SGHRS, CDR2 YFSETQ. The CDR3 region has the DNA TGCGCCAGCTGCACCTCTAGCGGGAGGGCCACAGATACGCAGTATTTT. It is translated as CASCTSSGRATDTQYF.

The chain joins TRBV7-6 to TRBJ2-3, with 11 positions matching TRBD2. J lost 6 bases, V lost 5 bases, and 4 bases had no gene match. CDR1 and CDR2 (germline): SGHVS, FNYEAQ. This CDR3 has 14 residues. CDR3 sequence: CASSTWTSGDTQYF. The CDR3 DNA reads as TGTGCCAGCAGCACCTGGACTAGCGGGGATACGCAGTATTTT.